The 4 T cell receptor beta chains reported below all come from one sample, sequenced in a study of early T cells in non-severe SARS-CoV-2 infection (dated by TCRdb to the early 2020s). Receptor amplification or capture employed 5' RACE. Sequencing instrument: NextSeq 500. TCRdb ran its own pipeline on the public reads, namely fastp trimming at Q25 and MiXCR clone calling, and kept in-frame beta chains. Rows are unified per CDR3 protein, each entry keeping the most common DNA and genes. A total of tens of thousands of distinct CDR3 sequences appear in this sample, 8.9% of them only once. Approximately 18% of the sample rests with the top ten. The specimen was whole blood. The receptors derive from an adult who was a healthcare worker with PCR-confirmed SARS-CoV-2 infection or an uninfected control (not recorded which).

This clonotype was seen at least ten times. The V gene is TRBV10-3, the J gene TRBJ2-3; TRBD1 matches 7 bases. From germline, CDR1 is ENHRY and CDR2 SYGVKD. The CDR3 covers 14 residues. V shed 0 bases, J shed 5 bases, and the junction held 2 bases outside the gene matches. This CDR3 reads CAISESYRGDTQYF. The CDR3 DNA sequence: TGTGCCATCAGTGAGTCCTACAGGGGAGATACGCAGTATTTT.

In this sample, this clonotype turned up many times. The rearrangement joins TRBV29-1 to TRBJ2-7; 10 nucleotides line up with TRBD2. The CDR3 length is 14 residues. V lost 7 bases and J lost 3; bases outside the gene matches: 9. Germline loops: CDR1 SQVTM, CDR2 ANQGSEA. CDR3 region: CSAVSAGGNYEQYF. The CDR3 DNA follows: TGCAGCGCAGTTTCAGCGGGAGGGAACTACGAGCAGTACTTC.

A few counts support this clonotype. The J gene is TRBJ2-7, the V gene TRBV30; D assignment may be TRBD1 or TRBD2 (5 bases each). Germline CDR1 reads GTSNPN; CDR2 reads SVGIG (reference sequence). The ends were cut back, 4 bases at V and 4 bases at J, with 17 bases in the middle. The CDR3 is 14 amino acids. CDR3 bases: TGTGCCTGGAATCGCCTCTTGGGGGAGTACGAGCAGTACTTC. Translation: CAWNRLLGEYEQYF.

The V call is TRBV7-9, the J call TRBJ2-1; 8 bases are shared with TRBD2. J was trimmed by 7 bases and V by 1 base; bases with no gene match: 33. There are 24 residues in the CDR3. Germline loops: CDR1 SEHNR, CDR2 FQNEAQ (reference sequence). CDR3 loop: CASSLVYTVLDSGTREYVRNEQFF. CDR3 bases: TGTGCCAGCAGCTTAGTTTATACCGTCCTGGATAGCGGGACGCGGGAATACGTACGAAATGAGCAGTTCTTC.